This T cell receptor beta chain came from a study of shared clonotypes between healthy human individuals (dated by TCRdb to 2020 to 2022). The study in broad terms: The cohort comprised a couple of women and a few men aged 18 to 49 years. For each donor, CD4 naive and CD4 memory were each run on three plates, CD8 naive on two plates, and CD8 memory on one plate. Blood TCR repertoires of a handful of healthy adults were deeply sequenced to estimate repertoire size and the extent of clonotype sharing between individuals. Different laboratories and diverse techniques were used to prepare libraries and sequence TCR repertoires, to increase sequencing depth and limit assay-specific biases. Each donor's leukapheresis produced roughly between roughly 0.85 and 10 billion PBMCs. Paper-wide results and their limitations: Across four donors, roughly 5% of naive CD4, approximately 3.6% of naive CD8, 2.3% of memory CD4, and 0.4% of memory CD8 clonotypes were shared. The small number of donors limited the genetic and exposure-history diversity represented. Naive subsets generally had larger estimated clonotype richness than memory subsets did. Sampling was limited to blood, and TCR repertoires in tissue likely differ from TCR repertoires in blood. Pairwise subsampling led to the expectation that sequencing depth would affect the degree of clonotype sharing among donors. Rarefaction of sorted-subset datasets indicated incomplete sequencing despite the large sequencing depth. Higher generation probabilities were observed for clonotypes shared by all four sorted-subset donors than for non-shared clonotypes.

Using the deep immunoSEQ assay, TCR CDR3 regions were amplified from genomic DNA by multiplex PCR. Extracted genomic DNA from each cell subset was distributed evenly across all wells of several immunoSEQ 96-well plates, and each plate was treated as a replicate. Each replicate PCR for sorted subsets received approximately 200 ng genomic DNA, equal to roughly 30,000 T cell genomes. Purified libraries were quantified with a Qubit 3.0 fluorometer, sized on a Bioanalyzer 2100, and re-quantified with the KAPA Library Quantification kit. Every immunoSEQ 96-well plate was sequenced on a separate single-read 150-cycle Illumina NextSeq 550 flow cell. In the original analysis: Because the immunoSEQ output held only junctional sequences and lacked quality scores, the filtering could not match the filtering applied to full-length reads. Sequences were annotated with PyIR, a Python wrapper for IgBLAST v1.9, using IMGT germline references to assign V/J genes and CDR3. Reads were filtered out if the reads had weak V/J assignments (E-value above 1e-6), no CDR3, stop codons, out-of-frame junctions, or ambiguous translated residues. A V3J clonotype was defined by an identical inferred V gene, J gene, and CDR3 amino acid sequence. Percentage overlap between repertoires was computed as shared unique clonotypes divided by the size of the smaller repertoire. RTK rarefaction, the Chao1 estimator, and Recon v2.1 estimates of unobserved clonotypes were used to assess repertoire richness. Generation probabilities for all TCRbeta clonotypes obtained by the gDNA method from a handful of donors were computed using OLGA. TCRdb took this table from immuneACCESS and kept in-frame rearrangements with V and J called. Such tables lack part of the clones; where checked against another copy, unresolved V genes explain under half of the gap, and the rest is unexplained. The V and J calls and clone size were taken over from that table, and D and trimming were inferred from the DNA. The sample records 700,000 or so clones, 60% to 80% of which are singletons. 1.5% to 2% of the sample is taken by the ten largest.

The donors were healthy, HIV-negative adults who had no recently reported acute infections or vaccinations. Every donor was a Caucasian adult living in Nashville, Tennessee, USA. CD4+ T cells were enriched by magnetic negative selection; naive cells were then positively selected on CD45RA, and the negative fraction formed the memory subset. Blood was collected by leukapheresis, and PBMCs were isolated by Ficoll-Histopaque density gradient centrifugation and then cryopreserved in liquid nitrogen vapor phase. Analytical flow cytometry was used to check the purity and quantity of every magnetically sorted T cell population. From each sorted fraction, genomic DNA was isolated and quantified by UV absorbance on a Nanodrop 2000c. Taken from the germline V gene, the CDR1 and CDR2 loops are MDHEN and SYDVKM. Measured from the cysteine to the phenylalanine, the CDR3 is 16 residues long. Solely the CDR3 DNA is kept, with 48 bases framed from the first base. Trimming costs V 1 base and J 5 bases, and their ends lie 17 bases apart.

Notes on this clone: Its antigen target is currently unknown. No base qualities exist here, and no much larger clone lies one base off it.

Recombination joined TRBV28 with TRBJ1-1, and perhaps TRBD1 as D gene, on 5 matching bases. The receptor's source is a woman aged 30 to 39 in good health. The specimen was memory CD4+ T cells sorted from blood. In the paper's terms, the cell subset or site label means: CD45RA-negative fraction. The CDR3 corresponds to CASSLLGFGGATEAFF. The DNA sequence reads TGTGCCAGCAGTTTATTGGGTTTCGGGGGAGCTACTGAAGCTTTCTTT.